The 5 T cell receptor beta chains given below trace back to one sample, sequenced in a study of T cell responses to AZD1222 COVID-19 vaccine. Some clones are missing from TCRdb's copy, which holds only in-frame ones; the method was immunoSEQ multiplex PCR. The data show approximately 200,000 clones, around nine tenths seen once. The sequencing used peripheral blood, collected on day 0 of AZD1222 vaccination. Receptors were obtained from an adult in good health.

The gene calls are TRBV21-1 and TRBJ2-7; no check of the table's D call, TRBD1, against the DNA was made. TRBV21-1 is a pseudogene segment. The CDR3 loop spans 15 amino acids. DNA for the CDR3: TGTGCCAGCAGCAAACACAGTAGGCAATCCTACGAGCAGTACTTC. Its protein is CASSKHSRQSYEQYF.

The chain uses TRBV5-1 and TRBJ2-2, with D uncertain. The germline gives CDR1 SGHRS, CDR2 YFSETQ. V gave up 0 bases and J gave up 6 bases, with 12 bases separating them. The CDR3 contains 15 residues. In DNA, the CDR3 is TGCGCCAGCAGCTTGGGGGTCGCAGCGTCCGGGGAGCTGTTTTTT. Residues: CASSLGVAASGELFF.

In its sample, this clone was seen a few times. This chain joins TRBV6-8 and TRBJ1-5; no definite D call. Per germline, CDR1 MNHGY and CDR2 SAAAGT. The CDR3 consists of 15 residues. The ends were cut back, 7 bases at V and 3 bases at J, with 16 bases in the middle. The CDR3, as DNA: TGTGCCAGCACGGTTGGCAGGTCCAACAATCAGCCCCAGCATTTT. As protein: CASTVGRSNNQPQHF.

The CDR3 spells CSAEFTGELFF. The DNA of the CDR3 is TGCAGTGCTGAATTTACCGGGGAGCTGTTTTTT. The J gene is TRBJ2-2, the V gene TRBV20-1; D gene unclear. This CDR3 is 11 amino acids long. Germline CDR1 and CDR2: DFQATT and SNEGSKA (reference sequence). V was trimmed by 5 bases and J by 5 bases, leaving 6 bases between them.

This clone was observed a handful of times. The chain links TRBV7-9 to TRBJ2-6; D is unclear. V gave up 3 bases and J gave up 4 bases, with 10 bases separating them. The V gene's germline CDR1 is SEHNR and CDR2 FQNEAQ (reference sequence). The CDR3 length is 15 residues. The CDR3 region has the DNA TGTGCCAGCAGCTTCTTCGGAGCGGGGGCCAACGTCCTGACTTTC. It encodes CASSFFGAGANVLTF.